The entry below gives a single T cell receptor beta chain sequence along with its context. In germline, CDR1 is MNHEY, CDR2 SMNVEV (reference sequence). The germline V and J ends were trimmed by 5 bases and 0 bases, with 10 bases remaining between them. The CDR3 totals 14 residues. The table came from immunoSEQ multiplex PCR; TCRdb's copy has only in-frame clones and leaves some out. This table holds 550,000 to 650,000 clones, roughly 96% found once. This record comes from a study of shared clonotypes between healthy human individuals. CD8 cells classed as naive were CD45RO-negative and positively selected for CCR7, excluding terminally differentiated effector memory CD45RA+ cells.

The clonotype comes from a woman between 25 and 40 years old in good health. This chain joins TRBV27 and TRBJ1-1; weak D call: TRBD1 (6 bases). The source material was naive CD8+ T cells sorted from blood. The CDR3 reads CASSRTDMNTEAFF. The DNA of the CDR3 is TGTGCCAGCAGTCGGACAGACATGAACACTGAAGCTTTCTTT.